This T cell receptor beta chain was captured by sequencing in a study of cytomegalovirus exposure and HLA in healthy donors (TCRdb year 2017). Regarding the study in general: According to an earlier analysis of 550 to 750 of the donors, 150 million to 200 million T cells yielded some 120 million unique TCR beta sequences and 276 Gb of sequence data. HLA typing included class I and class II loci at four-digit resolution. A later analysis re-examined previously published TCR beta repertoires from just over 650 donors and added high-resolution HLA genotyping to investigate patterns of TCR occurrence. Among 398 genotyped donors of the cohort, an average of roughly 240,000 unique TCR beta nucleotide sequences were sequenced per donor, roughly a sixth of them non-productive. In the later analysis, no new phenotypic data were used to find candidate immune exposures; instead, reliance was placed on TCR beta sequences and their occurrence across donors. Genome-wide SNP genotypes for about 60% of the roughly 670 donors were used in a later genetic analysis, which treated that subset as a discovery cohort. All discovery cohort repertoires had been generated using a single sequencing platform. To predict cytomegalovirus infection status, the study combined high-throughput TCR immunosequencing, statistical association of individual TCRs with disease status, and machine learning. Roughly 5 DR-DQ haplotypes were handled as single units for association and clustering, since linkage in the cohort was strong. An earlier analysis of more than 450 of the donors used high-throughput TCR beta sequencing to judge whether each TCR beta V gene segment behaved as functional or pseudogenic. Alongside the repertoire data, information on donor age, sex, ethnicity and CMV serostatus was compiled. Roughly 300 gigabases of sequencing data and around 90 million unique TCR sequences made up an early release that covered several hundred HLA-typed donors. The study aimed to test whether cataloging public T cell receptors could reveal signatures of past pathogen exposure. In addition to the first cohort of 650 to 800 subjects, a separate validation cohort of 120 different subjects was used. The number of typed donors differed by locus: 629-630 for A, B, C, DRB1 and DQB1; some 500 for DQA1; fewer than 610 for DPA1; and approximately 450 for DPB1. The study used immunosequencing to profile the T cell repertoires of approximately 640 subjects and linked those repertoires to cytomegalovirus serostatus. Among the roughly 390 genotyped donors, roughly 80% belonged to the genetic ancestry cluster associated with self-reported Caucasian donors. The paper's findings and limits, for the study overall: In this cohort, only TCR beta chains were sequenced, and detectable features were limited by the absence of alpha or paired-chain data. Some IMGT-functional V segments, including TRBV6-2 and TRBV6-3, could not be distinguished by the 87-base-pair reads and were therefore excluded. When HLA alleles, especially DR and DQ, strongly co-occurred, attributing TCR associations to individual alleles was difficult. Linkage disequilibrium might explain the correlated functional status among segregating V segments, but an unknown experimental factor could not be ruled out. Presence/absence analyses assumed roughly uniform sequencing depth across donors, an assumption that may not hold. In a later analysis, most CMV-associated TCR beta chains were found to appear HLA-restricted, with HLA associations seemingly driven largely by CMV exposure. The classifier was reported to diagnose cytomegalovirus status with high specificity and sensitivity in both the original and validation cohorts. HLA typing was unavailable for some donors at each locus, so association tests used only the typed subset. The only immune exposure information available for the cohort was CMV serostatus. A later analysis associated approximately 17,000 TCR beta sequences with specific HLA alleles at a false discovery rate of 0.05. An association between a missense DCLRE1C variant and V-gene and J-gene trimming of TCR beta chains was found in a later genetic analysis and replicated in an independent cohort. Three of the identified cytomegalovirus-associated TCR beta chains were confirmed in vitro to be specific for cytomegalovirus antigens. Because counts were too low, some 16 rarely observed V segments, including chromosome 9 orphons, were excluded from the earlier analysis of 500 to 700 of the donors. According to a later analysis, TCR association rates differed among HLA loci, with DRB1 alleles showing the most associated TCRs and HLA-C alleles showing the fewest. A group of highly shared sequence variants was considered likely to be a technical artifact of the sequencing pipeline. In a later genetic analysis, fewer N-insertions in productive TCRs were reported among donors in an Asian-associated ancestry cluster than the roughly 640-donor mean. In a later analysis, several top co-occurrence clusters were reported to appear linked to parvovirus B19, influenza, CMV and Epstein-Barr virus. Most TCR sequences were observed very rarely across donors, whereas some public TCRs were present in many individuals. The authors suggested that the approach could potentially be extended to other disease states and immunological phenotypes. In an earlier analysis of approximately 590 of the donors, most TCR beta V segments appeared in productive rearrangements about 87% or about 30% of the time, broadly matching IMGT annotations. A further reported finding was that TCR beta sequences accurately predicted the HLA-A and HLA-B alleles for most subjects in the first cohort. In a later analysis, HLA-associated TCR beta chains showed more clonal expansion and lower generation probabilities than non-associated chains that were equally common. The study gave a list of 150 to 200 TCR beta chains associated with cytomegalovirus.

The library was built by means of the immunoSEQ multiplex PCR assay. For the multiplex PCR, a mixture combining 60 forward primers for TCR Vbeta segments and 13 reverse primers for TCR Jbeta segments was used. The CDR3 region of rearranged TCR beta genes was amplified from genomic DNA by a multiplex PCR assay. The amplified TCR beta libraries were sequenced on the Illumina HiSeq System as 87-base-pair reads. In the paper's pipeline: Across the 640 or so repertoires, a later analysis counted around 80 million unique TCR beta chains, roughly 11 million of which were shared by at least two donors. To remove PCR and sequencing errors, raw reads were error-corrected and collapsed into unique sequences using a nearest-neighbor algorithm that merged closely related sequences. CDR3 sequences were aligned to IMGT reference sequences to assign V, D and J gene segments. For a sequence to be retained, at least a six-nucleotide match to both a V gene segment and a J gene segment was required. Rearrangements were classified as productive when the CDR3 lacked stop codons and remained in frame with V and J, and all other rearrangements were classified as non-productive. Following IMGT convention, CDR3 was defined as the stretch from the second conserved V-encoded cysteine up to the conserved J-encoded phenylalanine. The earlier analysis of about 560 of the donors excluded any sequence lacking an unambiguous match to a single V gene segment. An earlier analysis of about 590 of the donors classified V segments as functional when productive rearrangements were above 56.7% and as segregating when the standard deviation between donors was above 5%. A statistical classification framework was built to diagnose cytomegalovirus status from the catalog of TCR beta chain sequences. In a later analysis, V and J genes were assigned by comparing TCR nucleotide sequences against IMGT/GENE-DB human TR gene sequences. In a later analysis, CDR3 sequences and most-parsimonious VDJ recombination scenarios were assigned using the TCRdist pipeline. A later analysis defined each TCR beta chain by its CDR3 amino acid sequence plus V-gene family, and excluded reads lacking a unique V-gene family. As a way to deal with suspected cross-contamination and a sequencing artifact, a later analysis dropped 450 to 700 nucleotide sequences that were highly shared and had low generation probability. A later analysis calculated a clonal expansion index for each public chain from normalized within-repertoire ranks of inferred template counts. In a later analysis, generation probabilities were computed using a VDJ recombination model fitted to out-of-frame rearrangements, and the results were checked against IGoR. In a later analysis, hypergeometric tests were used to score TCR-TCR, TCR-HLA and TCR-CMV co-occurrence, with a repertoire-size bias correction applied to TCR pairs. False discovery rates were estimated in a later analysis by permuting HLA or CMV assignments 20 times. In a later analysis, co-occurring TCRs were grouped with DBSCAN, and TCRdist sequence similarity was added when clustering was performed within HLA-allele-positive subsets. Repertoires with fewer than 30,000 or more than 120,000 public chains were left out of co-occurrence clustering, as were a handful of repertoires with anomalous nucleotide sharing. Entries here come from immuneACCESS through TCRdb and include only in-frame sequences with V and J called. Some clones fail to appear in such tables; in the studies checked, an unresolved V gene covers under half of the shortfall, and the cause of the remainder is unknown. V and J calls and clone size follow that table, whereas D and trimming were derived from the DNA. Across this sample there are about 130,000 clones, with roughly 74% seen only once. Clones ranked in the top ten supply 3.5% to 5% of the sample.

The junction shows trimming of 4 bases on V and 4 bases on J, and the gene matches do not reach 11 bases of it. CDR1 is given as LGHNA and CDR2 as YNFKEQ, both from the germline V gene. The CDR3 runs 17 amino acids, cysteine and phenylalanine included. Just the 51-base CDR3 DNA is kept, in frame starting at base 1. A word on this clone: It lacks a known antigen. There are no base qualities to consult, and no much larger clone falls within one base.

The cohort consisted of some 670 healthy bone marrow donors. Cohort members were all nominally healthy when sampled, although unrecorded immune exposures were likely present. The donor was CMV seropositive and was included in the group of 289 seropositive cohort members. Every donor gave a peripheral blood sample, and the peripheral blood mononuclear cells from that sample were used for TCR beta sequencing. The Qiagen DNeasy Blood Extraction Kit was used to extract genomic DNA from the blood cell samples. Sequencing was carried out using PBMCs. The receptor comes from a woman in her forties or fifties in good health and CMV-seropositive. The rearrangement combines TRBV4-2 with TRBJ2-5; the central 11 bases match TRBD2. The sequenced DNA: TGTGCCAGCAGCCGCACGACTAGCGGGGCTTTGGGAGAGACCCAGTACTTC. Its protein is CASSRTTSGALGETQYF.